This T cell receptor (beta chain) originates from a study of blood T cell repertoires in COVID-19. Study overall: T cells, B-cell-depleted T cells, or PBMCs provided the cDNA or gDNA that served as material.

This clone was counted between two and nine times. Original handling: The assay estimated nucleated cells by amplifying reference gene primers. The repertoire was sequenced with immunoSEQ multiplex PCR; TCRdb's copy has only in-frame clones and lacks some. V and J calls and clone size are those listed in that table; D and trimming were worked out from the DNA. The sample contains about 150,000 clones, 86% of which appear only once. From germline, CDR1 is GTSNPN and CDR2 SVGIG (reference sequence). The CDR3 is 13 residues long. Trimming shortened V by 2 bases and J by 4 bases, and 8 bases separated the two germline ends.

Material for sequencing was peripheral blood. The receptor was isolated from a man aged 45-65 years with active or convalescent COVID-19. The V and J genes are TRBV30 and TRBJ2-2; possibly TRBD1 for D (5 bases). The CDR3 region is CAWSYRSTGELFF. CDR3 nucleotides: TGTGCCTGGAGTTACAGGTCCACCGGGGAGCTGTTTTTT.